This TCR beta chain derives from a study of spatial heterogeneity in lung cancer. On the study more broadly: The cohort: 70 to 75 early-stage, untreated non-small cell lung cancer patients. Sequenced follow-up PBMC samples came a median of approximately 2 years after resection, where available. The average count in raw reads for each unique TCR and UMI combination exceeded eight appearances.

V was pared by 3 bases and J by 1 base, with 15 bases between. Germline V gene sequence: CDR1 MNHEY, CDR2 SMNVEV (reference sequence). This CDR3 contains 16 residues. TCRdb reanalysed the 5' RACE reads using MiXCR and keeps one entry per CDR3 protein. The profile covers 95,000 to 120,000 distinct CDR3 sequences, with more than 10% appearing a single time and 20% to 25% taken by the ten largest. As for time point: blood at routine non-recurrence follow-up after resection. Only a few counts were recorded for this clonotype. This chain joins TRBV27 and TRBJ1-1; D might be TRBD1 (6 bases). The source is a female donor with early-stage non-small cell lung cancer. Sequences were derived from PBMCs, sampled at follow-up. CDR3 in DNA: TGTGCCAGCAGTTTTCGACCGGGACAAAAGAACACTGAAGCTTTCTTT. Protein product: CASSFRPGQKNTEAFF.